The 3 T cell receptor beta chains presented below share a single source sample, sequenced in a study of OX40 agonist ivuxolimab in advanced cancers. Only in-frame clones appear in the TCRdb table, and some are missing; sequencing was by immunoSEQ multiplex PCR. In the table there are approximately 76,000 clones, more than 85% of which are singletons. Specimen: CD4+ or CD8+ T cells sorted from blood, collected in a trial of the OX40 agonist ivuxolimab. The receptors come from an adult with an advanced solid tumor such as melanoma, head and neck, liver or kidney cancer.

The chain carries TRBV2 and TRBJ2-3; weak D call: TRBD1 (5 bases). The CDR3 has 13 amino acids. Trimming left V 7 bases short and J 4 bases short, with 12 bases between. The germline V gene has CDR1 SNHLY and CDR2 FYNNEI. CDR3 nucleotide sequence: TGTGCCAGCAAGGGGAAGGGGTCAGATACGCAGTATTTT. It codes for CASKGKGSDTQYF. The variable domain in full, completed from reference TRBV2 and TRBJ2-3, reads EPEVTQTPSHQVTQMGQEVILRCVPISNHLYFYWYRQILGQKVEFLVSFYNNEISEKSEIFDDQFSVERPDGSNFTLKIRSTKLEDSAMYFCASKGKGSDTQYFGPGTRLTVL.

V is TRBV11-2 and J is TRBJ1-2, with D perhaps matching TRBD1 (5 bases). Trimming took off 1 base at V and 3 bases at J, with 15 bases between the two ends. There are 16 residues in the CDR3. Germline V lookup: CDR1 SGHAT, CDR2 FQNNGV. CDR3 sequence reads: CASSLVGGTIYYGYTF. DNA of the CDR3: TGTGCCAGCAGCTTAGTGGGGGGAACTATCTACTATGGCTACACCTTC.

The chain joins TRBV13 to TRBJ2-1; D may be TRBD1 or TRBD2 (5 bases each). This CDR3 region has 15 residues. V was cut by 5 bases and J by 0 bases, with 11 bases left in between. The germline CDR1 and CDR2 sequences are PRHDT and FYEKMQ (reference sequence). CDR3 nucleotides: TGTGCCAGCAGCACCAGGGACCGCTCCTACAATGAGCAGTTCTTC. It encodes CASSTRDRSYNEQFF.